The source of this T cell receptor beta chain is a study of vaccination and CD4 T cells after COVID-19. Study-wide background: Six male and four female convalescents took part, two of them Hispanic. Post-vaccine specimens were obtained a median approximately 70 days after dose two (range 14 to 241). As a positive control, some control cultures were given a CEFX pool, while others were given an HIV-1 Nef pool or no peptide.

Noted treatment: approximately 9-day PBMC culture with coronavirus spike peptide pools or control peptides (ViraFEST assay). ViraFEST used peptide pools to expand antigen-specific T cells before TCR sequencing. Once obtained from cultured CD4+ T cells, the DNA was sequenced using the Oncomine TCR Beta short-read assay. TCRdb reprocessed the PCR reads via MiXCR and lists one record per CDR3 protein. The sample contains about 14,000 distinct CDR3 sequences, about three fifths of which appear only once. This clonotype was seen a single time. The antigen remains unidentified. The material sequenced was CD4+ T cells from blood, cultured in vitro. This receptor was obtained from a human donor who had recovered from COVID-19.

CDR3 nucleotides: TGTGCCAGCAGGCCTTCCGGGACAGACTACGAGCAGTACTTC. Encoded protein: CASRPSGTDYEQYF. V gene TRBV6-1 combines with J gene TRBJ2-7; TRBD1 matches 7 bases. V dropped 6 bases and J dropped 3; count of bases not matched to a gene: 8. CDR3 length equals 14 residues. From germline, CDR1 is MNHNS and CDR2 SASEGT.